The text below deals with one TCR beta chain. A J-beta primer mix and a sample-barcoded 5' primer were used in a second PCR of roughly 6 to 12 cycles. TCRdb re-called the 5' RACE reads through MiXCR, storing one row per CDR3 protein. Counted here are roughly 800,000 distinct CDR3 sequences, more than 20% occurring once; the ten biggest clones make up under 4.5%. CDR3 length: 13 residues. V was shortened by 8 bases and J by 1 base, with 12 bases between the two germline ends. Germline V gene data show CDR1 as MGHDK and CDR2 as SYGVNS. This entry is derived from a study of blood T cells in healthy people across ages. These sequences were also reported in another study, on T cells of mothers and their children.

The sample comprised blood. The chain links TRBV25-1 to TRBJ2-7; D uncertain. This receptor was obtained from a boy aged 10-17 years in good health. The CDR3: CASQLAGSYEQYF. The DNA of the CDR3 is TGTGCCAGCCAACTGGCCGGGTCCTACGAGCAGTACTTC.